The subject of this entry is one TCR beta chain. The CDR3 has 16 amino acids. The germline V gene encodes CDR1 DFQATT and CDR2 SNEGSKA (reference sequence). V dropped 5 bases and J dropped 2; count of bases not matched to a gene: 13. This sample is part of a study of CD8 T cells in Susac syndrome. Reverse transcription of roughly 0.5 to 1 ug RNA was performed with random hexamers. TCRdb recomputed calls from the immunoSEQ multiplex PCR reads with MiXCR, one row per CDR3 protein. The sample has some 120,000 distinct CDR3 sequences, about 95% seen once. This receptor was identified in a human donor in good health. The chain employs TRBV20-1 and TRBJ2-3, with TRBD2 matching over 7 bases. Material for sequencing was CD4+ T cells from PBMCs. The CDR3 sequence: CSASPSTSVVTDTQYF. The CDR3 nucleotides are TGCAGTGCTTCTCCGTCTACTAGCGTAGTCACAGATACGCAGTATTTT.